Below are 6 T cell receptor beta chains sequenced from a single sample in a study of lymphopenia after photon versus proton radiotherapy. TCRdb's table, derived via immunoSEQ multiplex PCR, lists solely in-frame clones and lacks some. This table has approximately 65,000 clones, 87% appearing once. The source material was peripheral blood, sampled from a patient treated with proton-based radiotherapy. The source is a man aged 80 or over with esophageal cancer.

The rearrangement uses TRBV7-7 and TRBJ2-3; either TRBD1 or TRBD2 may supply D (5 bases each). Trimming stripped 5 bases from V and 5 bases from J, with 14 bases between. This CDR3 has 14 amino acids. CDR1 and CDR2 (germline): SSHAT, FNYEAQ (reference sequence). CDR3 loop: CASSRDLGQDTQYF. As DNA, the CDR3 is TGTGCCAGCAGCCGGGATTTGGGGCAAGATACGCAGTATTTT. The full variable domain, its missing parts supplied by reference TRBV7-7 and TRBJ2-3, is GAGVSQSPRYKVTKRGQDVTLRCDPISSHATLYWYQQALGQGPEFLTYFNYEAQPDKSGLPSDRFSAERPEGSISTLTIQRTEQRDSAMYRCASSRDLGQDTQYFGPGTRLTVL.

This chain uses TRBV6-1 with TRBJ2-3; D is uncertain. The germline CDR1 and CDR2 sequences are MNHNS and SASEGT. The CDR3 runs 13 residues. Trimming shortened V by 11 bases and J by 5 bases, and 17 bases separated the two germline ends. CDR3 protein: CALIWTALDTQYF. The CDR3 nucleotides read TGTGCCCTTATCTGGACGGCCCTAGATACGCAGTATTTT.

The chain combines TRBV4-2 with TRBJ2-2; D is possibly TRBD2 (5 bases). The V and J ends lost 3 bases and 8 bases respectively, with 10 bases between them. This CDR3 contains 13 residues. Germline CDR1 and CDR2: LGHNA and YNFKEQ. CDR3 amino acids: CASSQVALGELFF. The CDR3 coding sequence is TGTGCCAGCAGCCAGGTAGCGTTGGGGGAGCTGTTTTTT.

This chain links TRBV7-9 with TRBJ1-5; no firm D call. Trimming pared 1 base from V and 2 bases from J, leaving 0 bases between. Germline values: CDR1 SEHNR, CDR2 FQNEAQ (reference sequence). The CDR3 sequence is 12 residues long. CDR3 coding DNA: TGTGCCAGCAGCTTAGGCAATCAGCCCCAGCATTTT. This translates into CASSLGNQPQHF.

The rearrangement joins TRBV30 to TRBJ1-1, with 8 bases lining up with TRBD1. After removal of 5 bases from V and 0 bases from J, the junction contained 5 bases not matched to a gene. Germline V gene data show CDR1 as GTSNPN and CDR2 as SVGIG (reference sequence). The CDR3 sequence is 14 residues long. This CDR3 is CAWEDRGLNTEAFF. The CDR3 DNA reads TGTGCCTGGGAAGACAGGGGTTTGAACACTGAAGCTTTCTTT.

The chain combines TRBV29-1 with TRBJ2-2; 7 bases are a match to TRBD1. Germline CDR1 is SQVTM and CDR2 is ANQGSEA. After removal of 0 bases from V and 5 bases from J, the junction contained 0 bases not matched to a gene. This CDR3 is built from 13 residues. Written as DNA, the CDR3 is TGCAGCGTTGAAGACAGGGGGACCGGGGAGCTGTTTTTT. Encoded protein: CSVEDRGTGELFF.